The clone carrying this T cell receptor beta chain was recorded many times. What it binds is not known. This sample was included in a study of human T cells and chemical hapten exposure. Study-level findings and limits: PT1 expanded TCR counts and patch test score correlated positively.

The germline CDR1 and CDR2 sequences are SGHAT and FQNNGV. The CDR3 spans 14 residues. With 4 bases clipped from V and 0 bases from J, the junction kept 2 bases outside the gene matches. Documented time point: pre-sensitization, week 0. The treatment is: therapeutic diphenylcyclopropenone sensitization with weekly scalp DPC. TCRdb called the RACE reads again in MiXCR, with one record for every CDR3 protein. The sample contains tens of thousands of distinct CDR3 sequences, roughly 9.9% of which appear only once. The rearrangement uses TRBV11-2 and TRBJ2-5; 7 bases line up with TRBD1. The sample here was whole blood, taken in connection with sensitization to the hapten diphenylcyclopropenone (DPC). This TCR was recovered from a middle-aged woman with alopecia areata. Some clones in this sample may be carry-over from other donors' samples. CDR3 protein: CASSWGQNQETQYF. CDR3 sequence (DNA): TGTGCCAGCAGCTGGGGACAGAACCAAGAGACCCAGTACTTC.